This TCR beta chain was sequenced during a study of T cell changes during pregnancy in multiple sclerosis. TCRdb's copy holds only in-frame clones and misses some; the assay was immunoSEQ multiplex PCR. Counted here are roughly 20,000 clones, roughly nine tenths occurring once; the ten biggest clones make up 15% to 20%. Germline V gene sequence: CDR1 MNHNS, CDR2 SASEGT. CDR3 length: 14 amino acids. Trimming pared 7 bases from V and 3 bases from J, leaving 15 bases between. The sequenced sample was CD8+ T cells from peripheral blood mononuclear cells, obtained after pregnancy. This sequence was found in a female donor in good health, enrolled as a control in a pregnancy study. The chain recombines TRBV6-1 with TRBJ1-1, with D possibly matching TRBD1 (5 bases). The CDR3 region has the DNA TGTGCCAGCAAAGAGAAAGGGGAAGACACTGAAGCTTTCTTT. Translation gives CASKEKGEDTEAFF.